This is a list of T cell receptor beta chains from one sample in a study of neurological immune-mediated disorders. TCRdb analysed the 5' RACE reads with MiXCR anew, one entry per CDR3 protein. The table lists tens of thousands of distinct CDR3 sequences, 14% of them singletons. The source material was PBMCs. The receptors originated from a woman aged 45 to 65 in good health. Each CDR3 is given with its conserved first and last residue. D genes are given only for firm matches. Size is stated for part of the rows, as once, few or many counts, or as a class when the clone is expanded.

TRBJ2-7,-,TRBV5-1,many,TGCGCCAGCAGCTGGTCCGGGGCCCTGGGAGGCGAGCAGTACTTC,CASSWSGALGGEQYF
TRBJ1-1,-,TRBV7-9,-,TGTGCCAGCAGCCCCCGTAGTGGGGGCACCGGAACTGAAGCTTTCTTT,CASSPRSGGTGTEAFF
TRBJ2-3,-,TRBV7-9,many,TGTGCCAGCAGCTTACTCACCCGGGGTGATACGCAGTATTTT,CASSLLTRGDTQYF
TRBJ2-7,-,TRBV7-9,-,TGCGCCAACAGCCCGGACGAGCAGTACTTC,CANSPDEQYF
TRBJ1-1,-,TRBV11-3,many,TGTGCCAGCAGCTTAGGCGGCAGGAGGGACACTGAAGCTTTCTTT,CASSLGGRRDTEAFF
TRBJ2-7,-,TRBV6-5,many,TGTGCCAGCAGCGTCAGGTCAGGAGGGAGCTCCTACGAGCAGTACTTC,CASSVRSGGSSYEQYF
TRBJ2-1,TRBD2,TRBV6-5,-,TGTGCCAGCAGTTACTCGAGCGGGACTCAGTACAATGAGCAGTTCTTC,CASSYSSGTQYNEQFF
TRBJ1-1,-,TRBV12-3/TRBV12-4,many,TGTGCCAGCAGTTTACCTCCTTTCTTT,CASSLPPFF
TRBJ1-1,-,TRBV6-5,many,TGTGCCAGCAGTTACTCGACACAAGTGAACACTGAAGCTTTCTTT,CASSYSTQVNTEAFF
TRBJ2-2,-,TRBV20-1,many,TGCAGTGCTAAAGTAAACGGGGAGCTGTTTTTT,CSAKVNGELFF
TRBJ2-7,-,TRBV29-1,many,TGCAGCGTTGAAGAGGCCAGCAGGCCCTACGAGCAGTACTTC,CSVEEASRPYEQYF